Below, 23 T cell receptor beta chains from the same sample are listed, as sequenced in a study of PD-1 blockade in classical Hodgkin lymphoma. All patients experienced relapse after autologous stem cell transplantation, and brentuximab vedotin exposure was variable. Method: immunoSEQ multiplex PCR; TCRdb's copy keeps in-frame clones and lacks some. The repertoire has 20,000 to 25,000 clones, around 80% of them found once; the top ten carry roughly 8%. The specimen comprised peripheral blood mononuclear cells (PBMCs), sampled before the second cycle of nivolumab. The receptors come from a human donor with classical Hodgkin lymphoma.

The chain has TRBV19 and TRBJ1-5, with D perhaps matching TRBD1 (5 bases). The CDR3 loop spans 15 amino acids. CDR1 and CDR2 (germline): LNHDA, SQIVND (reference sequence). The V gene lost 5 bases and the J gene lost 0 bases, with 11 bases spanning the gap. The CDR3 coding sequence is TGTGCCAGTAGTCGCGGGGGGTATAGCAATCAGCCCCAGCATTTT. Translated, it gives CASSRGGYSNQPQHF.

The chain employs TRBV15 and TRBJ2-6, with D tentatively TRBD1 (6 bases). Looked up from germline, CDR1 is LNHNV and CDR2 is YYDKDF (reference sequence). Trimming left V 5 bases short and J 0 bases short, with 14 bases between. The CDR3 covers 17 residues. DNA of the CDR3: TGTGCCACCAGCCCCTTGACAGGACTCTCTGGGGCCAACGTCCTGACTTTC. Translated: CATSPLTGLSGANVLTF.

Only one count was recorded for this clone. The chain couples TRBV6-6 to TRBJ2-5; no definite D call. The CDR3 loop spans 14 amino acids. V dropped 0 bases and J dropped 5 bases, with 10 bases sitting between them. Germline CDR1 reads MNHNY; CDR2 reads SVGAGI (reference sequence). The DNA for the CDR3 is TGTGCCAGCAGTTACTCGATTGTGGGGGAGACCCAGTACTTC. This encodes CASSYSIVGETQYF.

The chain is built from TRBV28 and TRBJ1-2, with a possible D match to TRBD1 (5 bases). Germline V lookup: CDR1 MDHEN, CDR2 SYDVKM. CDR3 size: 15 residues. The V gene lost 3 bases and the J gene lost 8 bases, with 19 bases spanning the gap. CDR3 DNA: TGTGCCAGCAGTTTTTATGAGACAGCCTGGGTGGGCTACACCTTC. It yields the protein CASSFYETAWVGYTF.

There are a few counts of this clone. The chain uses TRBV5-1 and TRBJ2-7; D is unclear. V was shortened by 1 base and J by 0 bases, with 11 bases between the two germline ends. This CDR3 contains 15 residues. Looked up from germline, CDR1 is SGHRS and CDR2 is YFSETQ. In DNA, the CDR3 is TGCGCCAGCAGCTTGATATCCAGGTTCTCCTACGAGCAGTACTTC. Translation: CASSLISRFSYEQYF.

This clone has just a few counts. The V and J genes are TRBV29-1 and TRBJ1-2; maybe TRBD1 (5 bases). Trimming pared 1 base from V and 10 bases from J, leaving 13 bases between. CDR3 length: 12 amino acids. The germline CDR1 and CDR2 sequences are SQVTM and ANQGSEA. CDR3 DNA sequence: TGCAGCGTTGAAGTTCCCCCGGACACCTACACCTTC. It is translated as CSVEVPPDTYTF.

In the case of this clone: An end of the junction differs from the germline gene, which may be a read error. The V and J genes are TRBV7-7 and TRBJ2-1, with D uncertain. The CDR3 extends over 14 amino acids. Germline V gene lookup returns CDR1 SSHAT and CDR2 FNYEAQ (reference sequence). CDR3 protein: CASSRTRSHNEQFF. The CDR3 coding sequence is TGTGCTAGCAGCCGAACGAGGAGCCACAATGAGCAGTTCTTC.

The chain recombines TRBV21-1 with TRBJ2-7; no check of the table's D call, TRBD1, against the DNA was made. TRBV21-1 is listed as a pseudogene. The CDR3 length is 15 residues. The DNA for the CDR3 is TGTGCCAGCAGCAAAGCGCCGGACAGGAACAGTAGCAAGTACTTC. Encoded protein: CASSKAPDRNSSKYF.

The chain has TRBV15 and TRBJ2-2, with D uncertain. Trimming took 4 bases from V and 5 from J, leaving 11 bases between them. Germline CDR1 and CDR2: LNHNV and YYDKDF (reference sequence). The CDR3 spans 14 residues. The CDR3 sequence is CATSILQRTGELFF. CDR3 DNA: TGTGCCACCAGCATTTTACAGAGAACCGGGGAGCTGTTTTTT.

This clone was observed a few times. The chain employs TRBV27 and TRBJ1-2, with D tentatively TRBD1 (6 bases). The CDR3 has 14 residues. CDR1 and CDR2 from the germline V gene are MNHEY and SMNVEV (reference sequence). V lost 5 bases, J lost 4 bases, and 14 bases lay in between. This chain's CDR3 is CASSPWDTLYGYTF. The CDR3 nucleotides read TGTGCCAGCAGTCCCTGGGACACCCTCTATGGCTACACCTTC.

The chain is built from TRBV5-1 and TRBJ1-4; D unclear. The CDR3 has 16 amino acids. CDR1 and CDR2 from the germline V gene are SGHRS and YFSETQ. V lost 4 bases, J lost 5 bases, and 18 bases lay in between. The CDR3 region is CASSLIPTSINEKLFF. CDR3 nucleotide sequence: TGCGCCAGCAGCCTAATCCCGACAAGCATCAATGAAAAACTGTTTTTT.

The chain combines TRBV7-8 with TRBJ2-5; D might be TRBD1 (5 bases). Trimming removed 5 bases at V and 2 bases at J, with 9 bases between. Germline loops: CDR1 SGHVS, CDR2 FQNEAQ. The CDR3 is 13 residues long. CDR3 nucleotides: TGTGCCAGCAGCAGACAGTTTCAAGAGACCCAGTACTTC. Amino acid sequence: CASSRQFQETQYF.

This clone showed up just a few times. This chain connects TRBV29-1 to TRBJ2-7; 11 bases match TRBD2. The germline gives CDR1 SQVTM, CDR2 ANQGSEA. The ends lost 4 bases at V and 3 bases at J; junction bases unmatched: 8. The CDR3 runs 15 residues. For the CDR3, the DNA is TGCAGCGTTGGTTACAGACTAGCGGGGTTCTACGAGCAGTACTTC. Protein: CSVGYRLAGFYEQYF.

The chain links TRBV5-1 to TRBJ2-7; 15 bases fit TRBD2. The CDR3 loop spans 14 amino acids. J gave up 9 bases and V 5 bases, and 6 bases lay outside the gene matches. Germline CDR1 is SGHRS and CDR2 is YFSETQ. This CDR3 reads CASRGLAGGGAQYF. The CDR3 region has the DNA TGCGCCAGCAGAGGACTAGCGGGAGGGGGTGCGCAGTACTTC.

The rearrangement joins TRBV28 to TRBJ2-5; TRBD1 matches at 11 bases. The J call may be mistaken, given a closer DNA end match to TRBJ2-7. This CDR3 has 15 amino acids. Germline CDR1 reads MDHEN; CDR2 reads SYDVKM. Written as DNA, the CDR3 is TGTGCCAGCAGTGGCGATGGACAGGGGGCGTACGAGCAGTACTTC. Translation: CASSGDGQGAYEQYF.

The J gene is TRBJ1-1, the V gene TRBV7-8; D unresolved. This CDR3 region has 15 residues. Germline-derived CDR1 and CDR2 are SGHVS and FQNEAQ. V was shortened by 5 bases and J by 1 base, with 14 bases between the two germline ends. CDR3 region: CASSHWAGRNTEAFF. As DNA, the CDR3 is TGTGCCAGCAGCCACTGGGCCGGGAGGAACACTGAAGCTTTCTTT.

The chain combines TRBV2 with TRBJ2-2, with D perhaps given as TRBD1 or TRBD2 (6 bases each). This CDR3 is 14 amino acids long. Germline V lookup: CDR1 SNHLY, CDR2 FYNNEI. V dropped 2 bases and J dropped 6 bases, with 10 bases sitting between them. CDR3 DNA: TGTGCCAGCAGTGAATTCGGGGGCCCCGGGGAGCTGTTTTTT. This sequence encodes CASSEFGGPGELFF.

The CDR3 spells CASSEGGTEAFF. CDR3 sequence (DNA): TGTGCCAGCAGTGAAGGGGGAACTGAAGCTTTCTTT. V gene TRBV6-5 combines with J gene TRBJ1-1, with D tentatively TRBD1 (6 bases). V lost 5 bases to trimming and J lost 5 bases, with 9 bases between them. CDR1 and CDR2 from the germline V gene are MNHEY and SVGAGI. This CDR3 is 12 amino acids long.

The chain combines TRBV28 with TRBJ1-2; no firm D call. Germline CDR1 is MDHEN and CDR2 is SYDVKM. Trimming took off 4 bases at V and 6 bases at J, with 15 bases between the two ends. CDR3 length equals 14 residues. The CDR3 bases are TGTGCCAGCAGTTCCGGACGGCCCGCCGATGGCTACACCTTC. As protein: CASSSGRPADGYTF.

The chain recombines TRBV15 with TRBJ2-5; D possibly corresponds to TRBD2 (5 bases). Germline CDR1 reads LNHNV; CDR2 reads YYDKDF (reference sequence). The V and J ends lost 1 base and 4 bases respectively, with 13 bases between them. The length of the CDR3 is 15 residues. CDR3 sequence reads: CATSRVGRRGETQYF. The CDR3 coding sequence is TGTGCCACCAGCAGAGTTGGTAGACGGGGAGAGACCCAGTACTTC.

CDR3 sequence reads: CSVPGQGDQETQYF. CDR3 sequence (DNA): TGCAGCGTCCCGGGACAGGGAGACCAAGAGACCCAGTACTTC. The J gene is TRBJ2-5, the V gene TRBV29-1; 9 bases match TRBD1. V lost 6 bases to trimming and J lost 0 bases; unmatched junction nucleotides: 5. The CDR3 is made up of 14 amino acids. Germline loops: CDR1 SQVTM, CDR2 ANQGSEA.

This chain uses TRBV4-1 with TRBJ1-1; D is uncertain. The CDR3 totals 14 residues. The germline V gene has CDR1 MGHRA and CDR2 YSYEKL. Between the trimmed V and J ends, which lost 1 base and 4 bases, there was a span of 10 bases. As DNA, the CDR3 is TGCGCCAGCAGCCAAGTGATCGGGGTCACTGAAGCTTTCTTT. Translating gives CASSQVIGVTEAFF.

This chain uses TRBV28 with TRBJ2-1; no reliable D call. Germline CDR1 is MDHEN and CDR2 is SYDVKM. Deletions cut 7 bases from V and 2 bases from J, with 15 bases between. This CDR3 spans 15 amino acids. DNA for the CDR3: TGTGCCAGCATCCCGGGCCGCCTGGCCTACAATGAGCAGTTCTTC. It yields the protein CASIPGRLAYNEQFF. The whole variable domain, filled in from reference TRBV28 and TRBJ2-1, reads DVKVTQSSRYLVKRTGEKVFLECVQDMDHENMFWYRQDPGLGLRLIYFSYDVKMKEKGDIPEGYSVSREKKERFSLILESASTNQTSMYLCASIPGRLAYNEQFFGPGTRLTVL.